This is a list of T cell receptor beta chains from one sample in a study of cytomegalovirus exposure and HLA in healthy donors. Data came from immunoSEQ multiplex PCR; TCRdb stores just in-frame clones and leaves some out. The sample lists about 58,000 clones, under 95% occurring once. The sequenced sample consisted of PBMCs. The source is a man younger than 35 in good health and CMV-seronegative. Both conserved end residues are part of each CDR3. A D gene is named only where the DNA matches it firmly.

TRBV4-1	-	TRBJ1-1	CASSQAAGNTEAFF	TGCGCCAGCAGCCAAGCCGCCGGGAACACTGAAGCTTTCTTT
TRBV10-3	-	TRBJ2-7	CASHPGVLSEQYF	TGTGCCTCACACCCCGGGGTTCTCTCCGAGCAGTACTTC
TRBV12-1	-	TRBJ2-1	CAIGTSGGHEQFF	TGTGCCATAGGGACTAGCGGTGGCCATGAGCAGTTCTTC
TRBV5-4	TRBD2	TRBJ2-7	CASSSRLAGNTREQYF	TGTGCCAGCAGCTCTAGACTAGCGGGGAATACTCGCGAGCAGTACTTC
TRBV7-9	-	TRBJ2-2	CASSLATRGELFF	TGTGCCAGCAGCCTAGCGACCAGGGGGGAGCTGTTTTTT
TRBV4-3	TRBD2	TRBJ2-1	CASSQASPTSGYNEQFF	TGCGCCAGCAGCCAAGCCTCCCCGACTAGCGGTTACAATGAGCAGTTCTTC
TRBV5-1	-	TRBJ1-1	CASSSHLAGSNTEAFF	TGCGCCAGCAGCTCACACCTGGCAGGGTCGAACACTGAAGCTTTCTTT
TRBV2	TRBD1	TRBJ2-7	CASSTSGGPYEQYF	TGTGCCAGCAGCACTTCAGGGGGCCCCTACGAGCAGTACTTC
TRBV7-2	-	TRBJ2-2	CASSPNPVETGELFF	TGTGCCAGCAGCCCCAATCCCGTGGAGACCGGGGAGCTGTTTTTT
TRBV5-1	-	TRBJ2-3	CASSRSTDTDTQYF	TGCGCCAGCAGCAGATCCACAGACACAGATACGCAGTATTTT